The T cell receptor beta chain described here comes from a study of spatial heterogeneity in lung cancer. TCRdb used MiXCR to reprocess the 5' RACE reads, holding one entry per CDR3 protein. The sample shows roughly 20,000 distinct CDR3 sequences, 4.8% of them seen only once. Many counts were recorded for this clonotype. Its antigen is as yet unknown. Described time point: sample taken at primary tumor resection. Samples came from roughly 72 TRACERx patients with untreated early-stage lung cancer. Whole-study results and caveats: Tumor mutation counts were tracked by expanded intratumoral alpha and beta TCR counts.

Source: lung tumor tissue, taken at surgery. This TCR was sampled from a male donor with early-stage non-small cell lung cancer.

As DNA, the CDR3 is TGCGCCAGCAGCCGGGGACAGGGGGACGGGACCCAGTACTTC. Its translation is CASSRGQGDGTQYF. The chain is built from TRBV5-1 and TRBJ2-5; 11 bases map to TRBD1. The CDR3 extends over 14 amino acids. V lost 4 bases, J lost 7 bases, and 6 bases stayed unmatched. Germline V CDR1 and CDR2: SGHRS, YFSETQ.